Shown below are 31 T cell receptor beta chains from a single sample sequenced in a study of blood T cell repertoires in COVID-19. Method: immunoSEQ multiplex PCR; TCRdb's copy keeps in-frame clones and lacks some. Of about 410,000 clones listed, under 90% are singletons. The specimen was PBMCs or T cells enriched from blood (not recorded which). Source of these receptors: a woman aged 30 to 39 who had recovered from COVID-19.

The chain uses TRBV27 and TRBJ2-6; 7 bases map to TRBD2. After removal of 1 base from V and 2 bases from J, the junction contained 2 bases not matched to a gene. This CDR3 is built from 16 residues. Germline loops: CDR1 MNHEY, CDR2 SMNVEV (reference sequence). CDR3 region: CASSLFGGAGANVLTF. The DNA for the CDR3 is TGTGCCAGCAGTTTATTTGGGGGGGCTGGGGCCAACGTCCTGACTTTC. Looking up the rest from reference TRBV27 and TRBJ2-6 gives the full variable domain: EAQVTQNPRYLITVTGKKLTVTCSQNMNHEYMSWYRQDPGLGLRQIYYSMNVEVTDKGDVPEGYKVSRKEKRNFPLILESPSPNQTSLYFCASSLFGGAGANVLTFGAGSRLTVL.

The chain joins TRBV25-1 to TRBJ1-2; D is uncertain. V was pared by 3 bases and J by 8 bases, with 10 bases between. This CDR3 is 12 amino acids long. From germline, CDR1 is MGHDK and CDR2 SYGVNS. CDR3 sequence: CASSDPGKGYTF. In nucleotides, the CDR3 is TGTGCCAGCAGTGACCCGGGGAAGGGCTACACCTTC.

The chain carries TRBV29-1 and TRBJ2-6; 7 nucleotides agree with TRBD1. The V gene end was trimmed by 1 base and the J gene end by 0 bases; junction bases not matched to a gene: 9. This CDR3 is 18 amino acids long. Germline V CDR1 and CDR2: SQVTM, ANQGSEA. CDR3 region: CSVEGGKDRFSGANVLTF. The CDR3, as DNA: TGCAGCGTTGAAGGGGGCAAGGACAGGTTCTCTGGGGCCAACGTCCTGACTTTC.

In DNA form, the CDR3 reads TGTGCCAGCAGCGCGGACAGGCCAAACTATGGCTACACCTTC. This gives the protein CASSADRPNYGYTF. The chain recombines TRBV7-9 with TRBJ1-2; TRBD1 matches 7 bases. V was clipped by 5 bases and J by 2 bases; unmatched bases: 5. The CDR3 runs to 14 residues. Per the germline V gene, CDR1 is SEHNR and CDR2 is FQNEAQ (reference sequence).

The CDR3 region is CASSLVRATTTDTQYF. The CDR3 DNA reads as TGTGCCAGCAGCTTAGTTAGAGCAACTACCACAGATACGCAGTATTTT. The chain has TRBV7-6 and TRBJ2-3, with D unresolved. CDR1 and CDR2 from the germline V gene are SGHVS and FNYEAQ. The V end lost 1 base, the J end lost 2 bases, and 13 bases lay between the germline ends. This CDR3 spans 16 amino acids.

The chain employs TRBV9 and TRBJ2-2, with D perhaps TRBD1 (5 bases). This CDR3 is built from 14 residues. V was trimmed by 3 bases and J by 6 bases, leaving 12 bases between them. CDR1 is SGDLS and CDR2 is YYNGEE in the germline V gene. CDR3 loop: CASSATVTAGELFF. The CDR3 DNA reads as TGTGCCAGCAGCGCGACAGTCACTGCCGGGGAGCTGTTTTTT.

V gene TRBV3-1 (or the pseudogene TRBV3-2) combines with J gene TRBJ2-3; TRBD2 is a possible D gene (6 bases). Germline CDR1 LGHDT, CDR2 YNNKEL (reference sequence). Trimming shortened V by 2 bases and J by 1 base, and 7 bases separated the two germline ends. The CDR3 covers 14 residues. CDR3 nucleotides: TGTGCCAGCAGCCAAACGGGGGGCACAGATACGCAGTATTTT. Amino acids: CASSQTGGTDTQYF.

V usage is TRBV30 and J usage is TRBJ1-1; the D gene is possibly TRBD1 (5 bases). V lost 5 bases and J lost 4, with 20 bases in between. This CDR3 contains 15 residues. Germline CDR1 reads GTSNPN; CDR2 reads SVGIG (reference sequence). DNA for the CDR3: TGTGCCTGGGGAGGGCAGGGCCGCCTCGGCACTGAAGCTTTCTTT. Its translation is CAWGGQGRLGTEAFF. The entire variable domain, with the rest obtained from reference TRBV30 and TRBJ1-1, is as follows: SQTIHQWPATLVQPVGSPLSLECTVEGTSNPNLYWYRQAAGRGLQLLFYSVGIGQISSEVPQNLSASRPQDRQFILSSKKLLLSDSGFYLCAWGGQGRLGTEAFFGQGTRLTVV.

Regarding this clone: This CDR3 is also generated by other DNA sequences in the sample. J is TRBJ1-2 and V is TRBV19; possibly TRBD1 for D (6 bases). V was cut by 3 bases and J by 4 bases, with 9 bases left in between. The CDR3 covers 13 residues. Germline V gene lookup returns CDR1 LNHDA and CDR2 SQIVND (reference sequence). As DNA, the CDR3 is TGTGCCAGTAGTATCGGCAGGGGCTATGGCTACACCTTC. Protein product: CASSIGRGYGYTF. Complete variable domain (other parts from reference TRBV19 and TRBJ1-2): DGGITQSPKYLFRKEGQNVTLSCEQNLNHDAMYWYRQDPGQGLRLIYYSQIVNDFQKGDIAEGYSVSREKKESFPLTVTSAQKNPTAFYLCASSIGRGYGYTFGSGTRLTVV.

V gene TRBV3-1 (or the pseudogene TRBV3-2) combines with J gene TRBJ1-6; 8 positions agree with TRBD1. Germline assignment: CDR1 LGHDT and CDR2 YNNKEL (reference sequence). This CDR3 region has 15 residues. The ends lost 1 base at V and 14 bases at J; junction bases unmatched: 10. Written as DNA, the CDR3 is TGTGCCAGCAGCCAAGTACCAGGGGGCTCTCTAACCCTCCACTTT. This codes for CASSQVPGGSLTLHF.

The rearrangement uses TRBV12-3 or TRBV12-4 and TRBJ1-5; D remains ambiguous. Trimming cost V 3 bases and J 5 bases, with 8 bases left between them. The CDR3 is made up of 13 amino acids. The DNA for the CDR3 is TGTGCCAGCAGTTTCGACGGAGATCAGCCCCAGCATTTT. It encodes CASSFDGDQPQHF.

CDR3 DNA sequence: TGTGCCAGCAGCTTGGATGGCAGGGGCGCATCACCCCTCCACTTT. Its translation: CASSLDGRGASPLHF. The chain links TRBV5-4 to TRBJ1-6, with a possible D match to TRBD1 (6 bases). Germline V gene lookup returns CDR1 SGHNT and CDR2 YYREEE (reference sequence). V was pared by 0 bases and J by 10 bases, with 14 bases between. The CDR3 is 15 residues long.

The genes are TRBV7-2 and TRBJ2-5, with D possibly being TRBD2 (5 bases). V was pared by 5 bases and J by 4 bases, with 29 bases between. Germline values: CDR1 SGHTA, CDR2 FQGNSA. CDR3 size: 19 residues. The chain's CDR3 is CASSQGQGQVRGRRETQYF. Here the CDR3 DNA reads TGTGCCAGCAGCCAAGGTCAAGGGCAGGTCCGGGGTAGGCGAGAGACCCAGTACTTC.

This clone was recorded only once. The chain combines TRBV7-2 with TRBJ2-1; D is undetermined. Looked up from germline, CDR1 is SGHTA and CDR2 is FQGNSA. V dropped 3 bases and J dropped 0 bases, with 12 bases sitting between them. The CDR3 runs 16 residues. The CDR3 loop is CASSFETQSSYNEQFF. The CDR3 nucleotides read TGTGCCAGCAGCTTTGAGACTCAAAGCTCCTACAATGAGCAGTTCTTC.

The rearrangement uses TRBV11-2 and TRBJ2-7; D gene ambiguous. The CDR3 is 13 residues long. V was pared by 5 bases and J by 3 bases, with 11 bases between. Per germline, CDR1 SGHAT and CDR2 FQNNGV. In DNA form, the CDR3 reads TGTGCCAGCAGCGGAGTGGCCAACTACGAGCAGTACTTC. This encodes CASSGVANYEQYF.

The gene calls are TRBV7-9 and TRBJ2-7, with TRBD2 identical over 12 bases. This CDR3 is built from 15 residues. Germline values: CDR1 SEHNR, CDR2 FQNEAQ (reference sequence). The trim removed 5 bases at V and 3 bases at J, leaving 5 bases unmatched. CDR3 sequence: CASSRLAGEGYEQYF. The CDR3 bases are TGTGCCAGCAGCCGACTAGCGGGGGAGGGCTACGAGCAGTACTTC. The variable domain in full, completed from reference TRBV7-9 and TRBJ2-7, reads DTGVSQNPRHKITKRGQNVTFRCDPISEHNRLYWYRQTLGQGPEFLTYFQNEAQLEKSRLLSDRFSAERPKGSFSTLEIQRTEQGDSAMYLCASSRLAGEGYEQYFGPGTRLTVT.

The V call is TRBV18, the J call TRBJ1-6; no definite D call. This CDR3 is 15 amino acids long. Germline CDR1 KGHSH, CDR2 LQKENI. Trimming took off 5 bases at V and 10 bases at J, with 18 bases between the two ends. CDR3 region: CASSKLRVSGSPLHF. CDR3 DNA: TGTGCCAGCTCAAAGTTGAGGGTTTCGGGATCACCCCTCCACTTT.

The chain links TRBV5-1 to TRBJ2-3; no reliable D call. Germline CDR1 reads SGHRS; CDR2 reads YFSETQ. V was cut by 6 bases and J by 5 bases, with 16 bases left in between. This CDR3 region has 14 residues. Here the CDR3 reads CASKTSALGDTQYF. The CDR3 DNA reads TGCGCCAGCAAGACATCGGCCTTGGGAGATACGCAGTATTTT. Complete variable domain (other parts from reference TRBV5-1 and TRBJ2-3): KAGVTQTPRYLIKTRGQQVTLSCSPISGHRSVSWYQQTPGQGLQFLFEYFSETQRNKGNFPGRFSGRQFSNSRSEMNVSTLELGDSALYLCASKTSALGDTQYFGPGTRLTVL.

The rearrangement links TRBV4-3 to TRBJ1-6, with D unclear. CDR3 length: 18 residues. Germline assignment: CDR1 LGHNA and CDR2 YSLEER. Trimming pared 4 bases from V and 0 bases from J, leaving 16 bases between. CDR3 nucleotides: TGCGCCAGCAGCCTCTCCCTAGACTCGAGCTCCTATAATTCACCCCTCCACTTT. The encoded protein is CASSLSLDSSSYNSPLHF.

The chain recombines TRBV21-1 with TRBJ1-1. TRBV21-1 represents a pseudogene. This CDR3 has 12 amino acids. CDR3 loop: CASSRLVTEAFF. In DNA form, the CDR3 reads TGTGCCAGCAGCAGATTAGTCACTGAAGCTTTCTTT.

This clone has a handful of counts. This may come from a read error, since a much larger clone is one base off. The chain links TRBV2 to TRBJ2-7, with D perhaps TRBD1 (6 bases). The germline CDR1 and CDR2 sequences are SNHLY and FYNNEI. Between the trimmed V and J ends, which lost 6 bases and 3 bases, there was a span of 12 bases. The CDR3 is 13 residues long. The CDR3 region is CASSQDSFYEQYF. The DNA for the CDR3 is TGTGCCAGCAGCCAGGACAGTTTCTACGAGCAGTACTTC.

V and J are TRBV5-1 and TRBJ1-2; TRBD1 agrees at 9 bases. Germline CDR1 and CDR2: SGHRS and YFSETQ. The CDR3 is 15 amino acids. V lost 5 bases to trimming and J lost 4 bases; unmatched junction nucleotides: 9. CDR3 region: CASSIEDRGSYGYTF. CDR3 DNA: TGCGCCAGCAGTATTGAGGACAGGGGTAGCTATGGCTACACCTTC. Full variable domain (rest looked up from reference TRBV5-1 and TRBJ1-2): KAGVTQTPRYLIKTRGQQVTLSCSPISGHRSVSWYQQTPGQGLQFLFEYFSETQRNKGNFPGRFSGRQFSNSRSEMNVSTLELGDSALYLCASSIEDRGSYGYTFGSGTRLTVV.

V gene TRBV11-2 combines with J gene TRBJ1-1; D is unresolved. V was shortened by 5 bases and J by 6 bases, with 10 bases between the two germline ends. CDR1 is SGHAT and CDR2 is FQNNGV in the germline V gene. The CDR3 totals 12 residues. This CDR3 reads CASSTNGAEAFF. In DNA form, the CDR3 reads TGTGCCAGCAGCACGAACGGTGCTGAAGCTTTCTTT.

Concerning this clone itself: Other DNA variants within this sample encode the same CDR3. This chain joins TRBV9 and TRBJ1-2, with TRBD1 matching 8 bases. The germline V gene encodes CDR1 SGDLS and CDR2 YYNGEE. V dropped 0 bases and J dropped 4; count of bases not matched to a gene: 2. The CDR3 sequence is 14 residues long. DNA of the CDR3: TGTGCCAGCAGCGTAGAAACAGGGGGCTATGGCTACACCTTC. Protein: CASSVETGGYGYTF.

The chain uses TRBV19 and TRBJ1-2, with TRBD1 as a possible D gene (5 bases). With 7 bases removed from V and 1 base from J, the gap between germline ends came to 13 bases. CDR3 length: 14 amino acids. The V gene's germline CDR1 is LNHDA and CDR2 SQIVND (reference sequence). The CDR3 DNA reads TGTGCCAGTACCATAGGCGGGGGTAACTATGGCTACACCTTC. Translation gives CASTIGGGNYGYTF. Full variable domain (outside the CDR3, taken from reference TRBV19 and TRBJ1-2): DGGITQSPKYLFRKEGQNVTLSCEQNLNHDAMYWYRQDPGQGLRLIYYSQIVNDFQKGDIAEGYSVSREKKESFPLTVTSAQKNPTAFYLCASTIGGGNYGYTFGSGTRLTVV.

CDR3 sequence: CASSQAGQGAAGANVLTF. The CDR3 DNA reads TGTGCCAGCAGCCAGGCGGGACAGGGGGCTGCTGGGGCCAACGTCCTGACTTTC. The chain carries TRBV4-2 and TRBJ2-6, with 12 bases lining up with TRBD1. V dropped 3 bases and J dropped 2; count of bases not matched to a gene: 5. Germline V lookup: CDR1 LGHNA, CDR2 YNFKEQ. The CDR3 is 18 residues long.

The chain recombines TRBV5-1 with TRBJ2-2, with TRBD2 matching 10 bases. This CDR3 has 16 residues. Trimming cost V 2 bases and J 6 bases; bases outside gene matches: 7. Germline V gene data show CDR1 as SGHRS and CDR2 as YFSETQ. The DNA for the CDR3 is TGCGCCAGCAGCTTCGCTCCTCTAGCGGGAGCCGGGGAGCTGTTTTTT. Translated: CASSFAPLAGAGELFF.

This chain connects TRBV19 to TRBJ2-5; 16 bases match TRBD2. With V trimmed by 5 bases and J by 4 bases, 13 bases remained unmatched. Germline lookup yields CDR1 LNHDA and CDR2 SQIVND (reference sequence). The CDR3 loop spans 19 amino acids. CDR3 nucleotide sequence: TGTGCCAGTAGTTCCCCGGGACTAGCGGGAGGGCCTATGGGAGAGACCCAGTACTTC. It is translated as CASSSPGLAGGPMGETQYF.

The chain recombines TRBV7-9 with TRBJ1-2, with a possible D match to TRBD1 (6 bases). CDR3 size: 12 residues. V shed 4 bases and J shed 10 bases, with 13 bases lying between them. Germline-derived CDR1 and CDR2 are SEHNR and FQNEAQ (reference sequence). CDR3 in DNA: TGTGCCAGCAGCTCCCCGGGACACCCCTACACCTTC. Its protein is CASSSPGHPYTF.

This clone was detected a few times. The rearrangement joins TRBV9 to TRBJ1-2; D unclear. Germline CDR1 and CDR2: SGDLS and YYNGEE. V lost 2 bases, J lost 8 bases, and 13 bases lay in between. The CDR3 contains 13 residues. CDR3 residues: CASSVAGQRGYTF. Here the CDR3 DNA reads TGTGCCAGCAGCGTCGCGGGTCAGAGAGGCTACACCTTC.

The chain joins TRBV7-9 to TRBJ1-4, with D uncertain. This CDR3 spans 16 amino acids. V was shortened by 5 bases and J by 2 bases, with 15 bases between the two germline ends. Looked up from germline, CDR1 is SEHNR and CDR2 is FQNEAQ (reference sequence). The CDR3 coding sequence is TGTGCCAGCAGCCTCGTTAACCGCAGGACTAATGAAAAACTGTTTTTT. Amino acids: CASSLVNRRTNEKLFF.